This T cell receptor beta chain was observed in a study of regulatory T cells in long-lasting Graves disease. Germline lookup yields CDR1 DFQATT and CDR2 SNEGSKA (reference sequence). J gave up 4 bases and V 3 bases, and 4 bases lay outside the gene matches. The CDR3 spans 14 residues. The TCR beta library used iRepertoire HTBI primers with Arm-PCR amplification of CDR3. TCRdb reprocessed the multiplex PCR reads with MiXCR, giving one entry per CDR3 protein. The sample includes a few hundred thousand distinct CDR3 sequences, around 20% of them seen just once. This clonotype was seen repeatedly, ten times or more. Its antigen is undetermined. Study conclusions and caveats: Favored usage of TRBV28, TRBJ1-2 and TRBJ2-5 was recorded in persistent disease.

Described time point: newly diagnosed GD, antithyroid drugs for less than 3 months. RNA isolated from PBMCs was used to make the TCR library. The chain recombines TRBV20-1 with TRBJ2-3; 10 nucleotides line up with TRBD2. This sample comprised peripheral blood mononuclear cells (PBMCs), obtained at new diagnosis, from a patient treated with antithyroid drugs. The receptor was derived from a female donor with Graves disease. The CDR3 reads CSASQSGRADTQYF. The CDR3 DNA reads TGCAGTGCTAGTCAGAGCGGGAGGGCAGATACGCAGTATTTT.